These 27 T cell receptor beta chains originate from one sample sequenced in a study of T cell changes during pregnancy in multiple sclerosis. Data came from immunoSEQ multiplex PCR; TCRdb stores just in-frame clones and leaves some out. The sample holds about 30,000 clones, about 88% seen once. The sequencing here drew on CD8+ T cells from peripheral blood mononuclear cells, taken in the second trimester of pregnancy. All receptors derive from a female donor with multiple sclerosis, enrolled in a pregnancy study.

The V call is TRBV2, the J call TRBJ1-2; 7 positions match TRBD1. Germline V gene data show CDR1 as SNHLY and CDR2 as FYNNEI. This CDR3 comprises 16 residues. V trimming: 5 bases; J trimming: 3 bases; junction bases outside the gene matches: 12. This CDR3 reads CASSPNVQGTYYGYTF. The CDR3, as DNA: TGTGCCAGCAGTCCGAACGTACAGGGGACATACTATGGCTACACCTTC.

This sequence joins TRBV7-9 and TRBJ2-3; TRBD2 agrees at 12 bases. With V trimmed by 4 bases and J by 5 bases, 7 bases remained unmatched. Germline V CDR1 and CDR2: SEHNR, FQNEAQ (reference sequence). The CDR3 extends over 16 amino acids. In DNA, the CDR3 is TGTGCCAGCAGCTCCCGGACTAGCGGGAACGGAGATACGCAGTATTTT. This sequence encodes CASSSRTSGNGDTQYF.

CDR3 in amino acids: CASSYLNDRGETQYF. CDR3 bases: TGTGCCAGCAGTTACCTTAACGACAGGGGTGAGACCCAGTACTTC. The chain employs TRBV6-5 and TRBJ2-5; 8 bases match TRBD1. Germline V gives CDR1 MNHEY, CDR2 SVGAGI. The CDR3 length is 15 residues. The V segment lost 2 bases and the J segment 5 bases; nucleotides outside the gene matches: 7.

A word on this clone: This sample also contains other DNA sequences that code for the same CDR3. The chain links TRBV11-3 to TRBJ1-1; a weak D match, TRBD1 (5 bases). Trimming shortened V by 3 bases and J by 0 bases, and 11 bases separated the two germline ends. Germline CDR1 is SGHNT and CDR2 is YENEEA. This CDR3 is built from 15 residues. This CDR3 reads CASSFKGLLNTEAFF. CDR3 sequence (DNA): TGTGCCAGCAGCTTTAAGGGACTGCTGAACACTGAAGCTTTCTTT. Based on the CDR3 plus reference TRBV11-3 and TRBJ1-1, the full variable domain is EAGVVQSPRYKIIEKKQPVAFWCNPISGHNTLYWYLQNLGQGPELLIRYENEEAVDDSQLPKDRFSAERLKGVDSTLKIQPAELGDSAVYLCASSFKGLLNTEAFFGQGTRLTVV.

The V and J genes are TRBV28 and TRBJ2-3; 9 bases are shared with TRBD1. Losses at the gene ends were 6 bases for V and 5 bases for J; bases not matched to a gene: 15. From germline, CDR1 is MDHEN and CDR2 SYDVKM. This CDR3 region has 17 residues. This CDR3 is CASRTGGQGVFRDTQYF. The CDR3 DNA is TGTGCCAGCAGGACCGGGGGACAGGGTGTTTTTAGAGATACGCAGTATTTT.

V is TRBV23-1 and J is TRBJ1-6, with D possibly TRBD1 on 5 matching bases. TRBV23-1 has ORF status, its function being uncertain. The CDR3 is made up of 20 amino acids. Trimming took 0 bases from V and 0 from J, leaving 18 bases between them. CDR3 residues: CASSQSGRWSGISYNSPLHF. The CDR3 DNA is TGCGCCAGCAGTCAATCGGGTCGGTGGTCAGGGATCTCCTATAATTCACCCCTCCACTTT.

The CDR3 DNA follows: TGTGCCAGCAGCTTGGGGGGGACAAGACTCTACAATGAGCAGTTCTTC. Residues: CASSLGGTRLYNEQFF. The V call is TRBV5-6, the J call TRBJ2-1; TRBD1 is a possible D gene (6 bases). Trimming shortened V by 0 bases and J by 3 bases, and 13 bases separated the two germline ends. The CDR3 is 16 residues long. Germline CDR1 SGHDT, CDR2 YYEEEE.

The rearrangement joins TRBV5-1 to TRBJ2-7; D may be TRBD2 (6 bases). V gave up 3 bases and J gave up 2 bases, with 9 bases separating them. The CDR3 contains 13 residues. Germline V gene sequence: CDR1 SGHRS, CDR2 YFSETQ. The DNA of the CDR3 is TGCGCCAGCAGCTGGCGGGGAACCTACGAGCAGTACTTC. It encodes CASSWRGTYEQYF.

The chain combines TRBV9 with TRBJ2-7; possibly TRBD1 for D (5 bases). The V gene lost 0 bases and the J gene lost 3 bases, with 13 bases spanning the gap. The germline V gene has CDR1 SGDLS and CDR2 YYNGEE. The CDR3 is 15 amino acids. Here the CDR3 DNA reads TGTGCCAGCAGCGTAGGTCCAGGGCCCATCTACGAGCAGTACTTC. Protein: CASSVGPGPIYEQYF.

The CDR3 region has the DNA TGTGCCAGCAGCTCGGGGGCCTACGAGCAGTACTTC. This codes for CASSSGAYEQYF. The gene calls are TRBV5-6 and TRBJ2-7, with D possibly TRBD2 on 6 matching bases. CDR1 and CDR2 (germline): SGHDT, YYEEEE. This CDR3 spans 12 amino acids. Trimming pared 3 bases from V and 2 bases from J, leaving 6 bases between.

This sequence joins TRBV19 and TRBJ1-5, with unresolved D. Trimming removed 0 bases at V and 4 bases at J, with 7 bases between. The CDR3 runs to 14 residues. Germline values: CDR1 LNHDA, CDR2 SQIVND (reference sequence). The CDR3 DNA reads TGTGCCAGTAGTATAGATCTAGAAAATCAGCCCCAGCATTTT. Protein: CASSIDLENQPQHF.

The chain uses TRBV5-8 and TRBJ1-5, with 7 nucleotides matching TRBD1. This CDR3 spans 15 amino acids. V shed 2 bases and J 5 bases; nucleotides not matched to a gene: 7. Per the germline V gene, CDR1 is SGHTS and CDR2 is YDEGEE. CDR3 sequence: CASSLMGQPYQPQHF. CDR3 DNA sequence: TGTGCCAGCAGCTTAATGGGACAGCCCTATCAGCCCCAGCATTTT.

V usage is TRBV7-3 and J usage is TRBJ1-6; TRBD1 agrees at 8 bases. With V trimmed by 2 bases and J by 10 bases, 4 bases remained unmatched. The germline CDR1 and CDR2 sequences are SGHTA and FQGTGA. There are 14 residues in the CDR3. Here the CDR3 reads CASSLAGGSSPLHF. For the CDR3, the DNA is TGTGCCAGCAGCTTAGCAGGGGGCAGCTCACCCCTCCACTTT.

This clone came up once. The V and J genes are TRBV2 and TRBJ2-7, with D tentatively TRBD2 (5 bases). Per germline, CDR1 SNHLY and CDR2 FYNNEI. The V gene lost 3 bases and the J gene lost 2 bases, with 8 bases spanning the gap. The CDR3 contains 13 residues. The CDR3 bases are TGTGCCAGCAGTGAGGAGGAAACCTACGAGCAGTACTTC. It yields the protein CASSEEETYEQYF.

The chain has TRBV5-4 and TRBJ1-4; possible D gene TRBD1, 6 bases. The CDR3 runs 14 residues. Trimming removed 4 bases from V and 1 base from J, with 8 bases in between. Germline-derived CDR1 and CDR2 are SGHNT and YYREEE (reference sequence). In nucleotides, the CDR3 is TGTGCCAGCAGCCGGACAGAAACTAATGAAAAACTGTTTTTT. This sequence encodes CASSRTETNEKLFF.

The DNA of the CDR3 is TGTGCCAGCTGTATAGCGGGAGGGCCGGTGGGAGAGCAGTTCTTC. Translated: CASCIAGGPVGEQFF. The gene calls are TRBV27 and TRBJ2-1; TRBD2 matches at 11 bases. Unmatched junction bases numbered 13, after V lost 8 bases and J lost 10 bases. Germline CDR1 and CDR2: MNHEY and SMNVEV (reference sequence). The CDR3 is 15 amino acids.

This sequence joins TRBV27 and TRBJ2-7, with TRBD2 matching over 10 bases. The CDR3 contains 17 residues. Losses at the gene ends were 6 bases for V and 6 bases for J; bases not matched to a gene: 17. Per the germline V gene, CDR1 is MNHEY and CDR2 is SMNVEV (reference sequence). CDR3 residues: CASSPTPPGLATREQYF. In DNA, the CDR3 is TGTGCCAGCAGCCCAACCCCTCCGGGACTAGCGACCCGCGAGCAGTACTTC.

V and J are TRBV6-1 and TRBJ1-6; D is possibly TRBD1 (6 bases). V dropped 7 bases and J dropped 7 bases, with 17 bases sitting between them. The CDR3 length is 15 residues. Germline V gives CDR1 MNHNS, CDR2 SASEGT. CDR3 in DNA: TGTGCCAGCAAGGACCCAGACAGGATAAATTCACCCCTCCACTTT. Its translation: CASKDPDRINSPLHF.

In nucleotides, the CDR3 is TGTGCCAGCAGCTTAGGGCAGGGGGCGCAAAGGGGCTATGGCTACACCTTC. Amino acids: CASSLGQGAQRGYGYTF. V usage is TRBV5-5 and J usage is TRBJ1-2, with 8 positions matching TRBD1. This CDR3 has 17 amino acids. V lost 2 bases to trimming and J lost 4 bases; unmatched junction nucleotides: 13. CDR1 and CDR2 (germline): SGHKS, YYEKEE (reference sequence).

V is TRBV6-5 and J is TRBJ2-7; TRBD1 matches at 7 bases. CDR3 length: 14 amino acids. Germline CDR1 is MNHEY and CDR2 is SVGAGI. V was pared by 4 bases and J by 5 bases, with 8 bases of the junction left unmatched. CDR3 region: CASSFAGTDNEQYF. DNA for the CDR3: TGTGCCAGCAGTTTCGCCGGGACAGACAACGAGCAGTACTTC.

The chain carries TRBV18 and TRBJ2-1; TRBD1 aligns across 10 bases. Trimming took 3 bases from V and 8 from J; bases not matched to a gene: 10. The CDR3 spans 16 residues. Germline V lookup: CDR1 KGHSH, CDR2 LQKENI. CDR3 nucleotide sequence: TGTGCCAGCTCACCCGGGACAGGGGCACTAACGTATGAGCAGTTCTTC. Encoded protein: CASSPGTGALTYEQFF.

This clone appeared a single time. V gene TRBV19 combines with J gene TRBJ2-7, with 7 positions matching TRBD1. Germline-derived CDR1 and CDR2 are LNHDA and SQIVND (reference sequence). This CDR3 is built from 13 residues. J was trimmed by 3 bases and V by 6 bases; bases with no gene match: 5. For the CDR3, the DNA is TGTGCCAGTAGGCCGACAGGGTTCTACGAGCAGTACTTC. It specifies CASRPTGFYEQYF.

CDR3 nucleotides: TGTGCCAGCAGCTTAGCCGGGACAGGGTATGATCAGCCCCAGCATTTT. Its protein is CASSLAGTGYDQPQHF. The chain links TRBV7-9 to TRBJ1-5; 9 positions agree with TRBD1. Trimming at V came to 0 bases and at J to 5 bases, leaving 5 bases not matched to a gene. In germline, CDR1 is SEHNR, CDR2 FQNEAQ (reference sequence). This CDR3 spans 16 amino acids.

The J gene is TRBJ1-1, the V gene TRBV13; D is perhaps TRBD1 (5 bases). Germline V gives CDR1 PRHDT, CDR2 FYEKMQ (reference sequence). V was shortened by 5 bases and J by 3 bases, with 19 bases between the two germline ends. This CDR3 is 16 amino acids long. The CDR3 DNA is TGTGCCAGCAGCGTAGACATAATGACAGCCGACACTGAAGCTTTCTTT. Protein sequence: CASSVDIMTADTEAFF.

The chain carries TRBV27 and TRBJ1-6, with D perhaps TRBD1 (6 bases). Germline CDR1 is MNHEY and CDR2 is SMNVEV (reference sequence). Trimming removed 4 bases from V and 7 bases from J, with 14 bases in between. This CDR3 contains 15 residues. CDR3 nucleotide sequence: TGTGCCAGCAGTTCCACGACAGGAGTAAATTCACCCCTCCACTTT. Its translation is CASSSTTGVNSPLHF.

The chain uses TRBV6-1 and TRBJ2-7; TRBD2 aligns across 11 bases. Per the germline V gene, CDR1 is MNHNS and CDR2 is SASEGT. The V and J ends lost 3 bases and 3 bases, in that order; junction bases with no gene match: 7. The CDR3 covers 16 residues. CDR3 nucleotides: TGTGCCAGCAGTGATGAGGGACTAGCGGAAAACTACGAGCAGTACTTC. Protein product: CASSDEGLAENYEQYF.

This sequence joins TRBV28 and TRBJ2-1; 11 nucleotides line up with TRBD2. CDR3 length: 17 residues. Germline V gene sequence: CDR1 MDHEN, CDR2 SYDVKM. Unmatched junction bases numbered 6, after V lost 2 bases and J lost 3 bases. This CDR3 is CASSLVPGLAVYNEQFF. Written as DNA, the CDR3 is TGTGCCAGCAGTTTAGTCCCGGGACTAGCGGTCTACAATGAGCAGTTCTTC.